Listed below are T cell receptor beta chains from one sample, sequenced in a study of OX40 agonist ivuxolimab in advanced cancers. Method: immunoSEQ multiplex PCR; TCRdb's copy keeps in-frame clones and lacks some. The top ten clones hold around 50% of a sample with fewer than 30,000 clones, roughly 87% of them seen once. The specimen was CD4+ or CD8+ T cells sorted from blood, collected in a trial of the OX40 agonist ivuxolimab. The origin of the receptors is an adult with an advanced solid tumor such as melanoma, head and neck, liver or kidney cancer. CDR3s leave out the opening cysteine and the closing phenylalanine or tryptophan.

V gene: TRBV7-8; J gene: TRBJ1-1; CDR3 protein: ASSFPEGGNRAF
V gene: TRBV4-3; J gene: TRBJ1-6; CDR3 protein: ASSQGRSLNSPLH
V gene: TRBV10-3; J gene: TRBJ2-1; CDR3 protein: AISVSGGSYNEQF
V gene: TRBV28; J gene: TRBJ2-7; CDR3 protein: ASSPIRSSYEQY
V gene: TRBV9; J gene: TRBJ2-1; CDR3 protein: ASSVASLRDLINNEQF
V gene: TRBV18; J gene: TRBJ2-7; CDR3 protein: ASSWDRLSYEQY
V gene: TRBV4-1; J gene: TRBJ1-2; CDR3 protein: ASSRTSEDYGYT
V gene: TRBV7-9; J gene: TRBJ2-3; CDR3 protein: ASSQNIAGPSTDTQY
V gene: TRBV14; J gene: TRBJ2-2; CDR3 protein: ASSPRGTTGELF
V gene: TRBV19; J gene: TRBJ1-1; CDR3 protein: ASSPSGGSHTEAF
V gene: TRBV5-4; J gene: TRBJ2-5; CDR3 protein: ASSLVIGLAGETQY
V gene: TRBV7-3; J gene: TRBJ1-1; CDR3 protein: ASSLGGRNTEAF
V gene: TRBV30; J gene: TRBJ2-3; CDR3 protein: AWSLGGLTITDTQY
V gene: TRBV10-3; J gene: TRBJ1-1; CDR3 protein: AIRQGSGASGGTVEAF
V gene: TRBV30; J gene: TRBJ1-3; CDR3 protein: AWTRTGENTIY